The rows below give T cell receptor beta chains drawn from one sample of a study of shared clonotypes between healthy human individuals. The assay was immunoSEQ multiplex PCR, and TCRdb's table has in-frame clones only and misses some. This sample has under 600,000 clones, with 95% to 98% found just once. Sequenced input: naive CD8+ T cells sorted from blood. The origin of the receptors is a man between 25 and 39 years old in good health. Each CDR3 is given with its conserved first and last residue. The order of the fields is J gene, clone size, D gene, V gene, CDR3 protein, CDR3 DNA. A D gene is named only where the DNA matches it firmly. The size entry is marked missing in some rows and otherwise reads once, few, many or a size class.

j_call: TRBJ2-5; clone_size: NA; d_call: NA; v_call: TRBV18; cdr3_aa: CASSPRSADPSQYF; cdr3_nt: TGTGCCAGCTCACCGAGATCGGCGGATCCATCCCAGTACTTC
j_call: TRBJ2-7; clone_size: NA; d_call: NA; v_call: TRBV27; cdr3_aa: CASTQTRDYEQYF; cdr3_nt: TGTGCCAGCACCCAAACAAGGGACTACGAGCAGTACTTC
j_call: TRBJ2-7; clone_size: NA; d_call: NA; v_call: TRBV13; cdr3_aa: CASSSRAPGQYF; cdr3_nt: TGTGCCAGCAGCTCCAGGGCCCCTGGGCAGTACTTC
j_call: TRBJ2-1; clone_size: NA; d_call: TRBD2; v_call: TRBV7-9; cdr3_aa: CASSLVGLDIDNEQFF; cdr3_nt: TGTGCCAGCAGCTTAGTGGGACTAGATATCGACAATGAGCAGTTCTTC
j_call: TRBJ2-3; clone_size: NA; d_call: NA; v_call: TRBV28; cdr3_aa: CASSPPRRGEDTQYF; cdr3_nt: TGTGCCAGCAGTCCCCCTCGGCGTGGGGAAGATACGCAGTATTTT
j_call: TRBJ2-6; clone_size: NA; d_call: NA; v_call: TRBV30; cdr3_aa: CAWSAGISGANVLTF; cdr3_nt: TGTGCCTGGAGTGCAGGGATATCTGGGGCCAACGTCCTGACTTTC
j_call: TRBJ2-2; clone_size: NA; d_call: TRBD1; v_call: TRBV18; cdr3_aa: CASSPVGGRFVSTGELFF; cdr3_nt: TGTGCCAGCTCACCGGTAGGGGGCCGCTTTGTGAGCACCGGGGAGCTGTTTTTT
j_call: TRBJ2-5; clone_size: NA; d_call: NA; v_call: TRBV5-4; cdr3_aa: CASSSKEGSETQYF; cdr3_nt: TGTGCCAGCAGCTCTAAAGAGGGATCAGAGACCCAGTACTTC
j_call: TRBJ2-7; clone_size: NA; d_call: TRBD2; v_call: TRBV29-1; cdr3_aa: CSVEDPSGSSPYEQYF; cdr3_nt: TGCAGCGTTGAAGACCCTAGCGGGAGCTCCCCCTACGAGCAGTACTTC
j_call: TRBJ2-7; clone_size: NA; d_call: TRBD2; v_call: TRBV13; cdr3_aa: CASSYRTSGRKYEQYF; cdr3_nt: TGTGCCAGCAGCTACCGGACTAGCGGGAGAAAGTACGAGCAGTACTTC
j_call: TRBJ1-4; clone_size: NA; d_call: NA; v_call: TRBV10-3; cdr3_aa: CAISDPVMANEKLFF; cdr3_nt: TGTGCCATCAGTGATCCTGTCATGGCGAATGAAAAACTGTTTTTT
j_call: TRBJ2-1; clone_size: NA; d_call: NA; v_call: TRBV2; cdr3_aa: CASSDAEGGNYNEQFF; cdr3_nt: TGTGCCAGCAGTGACGCGGAGGGGGGAAACTACAATGAGCAGTTCTTC
j_call: TRBJ1-2; clone_size: NA; d_call: NA; v_call: TRBV6-5; cdr3_aa: CASNPGTSYGYTF; cdr3_nt: TGTGCCAGCAACCCCGGGACAAGCTATGGCTACACCTTC
j_call: TRBJ2-7; clone_size: NA; d_call: TRBD2; v_call: TRBV27; cdr3_aa: CASRRMASGSYEQYF; cdr3_nt: TGTGCCAGCAGAAGGATGGCTAGCGGGAGTTACGAGCAGTACTTC
j_call: TRBJ1-5; clone_size: NA; d_call: NA; v_call: TRBV7-7; cdr3_aa: CASSFYSNQPQHF; cdr3_nt: TGTGCTAGCAGCTTCTATAGCAATCAGCCCCAGCATTTT
j_call: TRBJ2-3; clone_size: once; d_call: TRBD2; v_call: TRBV7-2; cdr3_aa: CASRTSGSDTQYF; cdr3_nt: TGTGCCAGCCGGACTAGCGGGAGTGATACGCAGTATTTT
j_call: TRBJ2-3; clone_size: NA; d_call: TRBD2; v_call: TRBV6-1; cdr3_aa: CASTGLAGAIDTQYF; cdr3_nt: TGTGCCAGCACCGGACTAGCGGGGGCGATTGATACGCAGTATTTT
j_call: TRBJ2-5; clone_size: NA; d_call: NA; v_call: TRBV7-9; cdr3_aa: CASSFTYQETQYF; cdr3_nt: TGTGCCAGCAGCTTTACGTACCAAGAGACCCAGTACTTC
j_call: TRBJ1-5; clone_size: NA; d_call: NA; v_call: TRBV27; cdr3_aa: CASSLGSYSNQPQHF; cdr3_nt: TGTGCCAGCAGTTTAGGCAGCTATAGCAATCAGCCCCAGCATTTT
j_call: TRBJ2-7; clone_size: NA; d_call: TRBD2; v_call: TRBV27; cdr3_aa: CASSFQREGIYEQYF; cdr3_nt: TGTGCCAGCAGTTTTCAGCGGGAGGGGATATACGAGCAGTACTTC
j_call: TRBJ2-5; clone_size: once; d_call: NA; v_call: TRBV1; cdr3_aa: CTSSHLRQVGETQYF; cdr3_nt: TGCACCAGCAGCCACCTCCGACAGGTAGGGGAGACCCAGTACTTC
j_call: TRBJ2-7; clone_size: NA; d_call: NA; v_call: TRBV7-9; cdr3_aa: CASSGSTRPLGEQYF; cdr3_nt: TGTGCCAGCAGCGGCTCAACTAGACCTTTAGGAGAGCAGTACTTC
j_call: TRBJ2-7; clone_size: NA; d_call: TRBD1; v_call: TRBV27; cdr3_aa: CASSLTGDEQYF; cdr3_nt: TGTGCCAGCAGTTTGACAGGGGACGAGCAGTACTTC
j_call: TRBJ2-6; clone_size: NA; d_call: TRBD1; v_call: TRBV5-1; cdr3_aa: CASSLAGGTGANVLTF; cdr3_nt: TGCGCCAGCAGCTTGGCAGGGGGCACTGGGGCCAACGTCCTGACTTTC
j_call: TRBJ2-7; clone_size: NA; d_call: TRBD2; v_call: TRBV5-1; cdr3_aa: CASSFGVSGMGTYEQYF; cdr3_nt: TGCGCCAGCAGCTTTGGGGTAAGCGGGATGGGAACCTACGAGCAGTACTTC
j_call: TRBJ2-1; clone_size: NA; d_call: TRBD2; v_call: TRBV7-9; cdr3_aa: CASSPQTGGRAYNEQFF; cdr3_nt: TGTGCCAGCAGCCCCCAAACGGGCGGGAGGGCCTACAATGAGCAGTTCTTC
j_call: TRBJ2-1; clone_size: NA; d_call: NA; v_call: TRBV29-1; cdr3_aa: CSVGDRQFF; cdr3_nt: TGCAGCGTTGGCGACAGGCAGTTCTTC
j_call: TRBJ1-5; clone_size: NA; d_call: NA; v_call: TRBV27; cdr3_aa: CASSKGNQPQHF; cdr3_nt: TGTGCCAGCAGTAAGGGGAATCAGCCCCAGCATTTT
j_call: TRBJ2-1; clone_size: NA; d_call: NA; v_call: TRBV29-1; cdr3_aa: CSVESYNEQFF; cdr3_nt: TGCAGCGTTGAATCATACAATGAGCAGTTCTTC
j_call: TRBJ1-1; clone_size: NA; d_call: NA; v_call: TRBV7-9; cdr3_aa: CASSLGDPKGAFF; cdr3_nt: TGTGCCAGCAGCTTAGGCGACCCGAAGGGAGCTTTCTTT
j_call: TRBJ2-5; clone_size: NA; d_call: TRBD2; v_call: TRBV10-2; cdr3_aa: CASSEPSGSRETQYF; cdr3_nt: TGCGCCAGCAGTGAGCCTAGCGGGAGTCGAGAGACCCAGTACTTC
j_call: TRBJ2-3; clone_size: NA; d_call: NA; v_call: TRBV27; cdr3_aa: CASGTTWTDTQYF; cdr3_nt: TGTGCCAGCGGGACGACCTGGACAGATACGCAGTATTTT
j_call: TRBJ1-2; clone_size: once; d_call: NA; v_call: TRBV30; cdr3_aa: CAWRILGVYGYTF; cdr3_nt: TGTGCCTGGAGGATATTAGGGGTCTATGGCTACACCTTC
j_call: TRBJ2-3; clone_size: NA; d_call: NA; v_call: TRBV5-4; cdr3_aa: CASSSRGALGTDTQYF; cdr3_nt: TGTGCCAGCAGCTCTAGGGGGGCCCTCGGAACGGATACGCAGTATTTT
j_call: TRBJ2-2; clone_size: NA; d_call: TRBD1; v_call: TRBV5-1; cdr3_aa: CASSSDRGHTGELFF; cdr3_nt: TGCGCCAGCAGCTCCGACAGGGGCCACACCGGGGAGCTGTTTTTT
j_call: TRBJ2-1; clone_size: NA; d_call: TRBD2; v_call: TRBV7-9; cdr3_aa: CASSLVASGSDEQFF; cdr3_nt: TGTGCCAGCAGCTTAGTCGCTAGCGGGAGCGATGAGCAGTTCTTC
j_call: TRBJ2-1; clone_size: NA; d_call: TRBD2; v_call: TRBV19; cdr3_aa: CASSIDHSGGFNEQFF; cdr3_nt: TGTGCCAGTAGTATAGATCATAGCGGGGGTTTCAATGAGCAGTTCTTC
j_call: TRBJ2-3; clone_size: NA; d_call: NA; v_call: TRBV5-5; cdr3_aa: CASSLFGPSTDTQYF; cdr3_nt: TGTGCCAGCAGCTTGTTCGGTCCTTCCACAGATACGCAGTATTTT
j_call: TRBJ2-7; clone_size: NA; d_call: NA; v_call: TRBV27; cdr3_aa: CASSFLIDYEQYF; cdr3_nt: TGTGCCAGCAGTTTCCTCATAGACTACGAGCAGTACTTC
j_call: TRBJ2-7; clone_size: NA; d_call: NA; v_call: TRBV6-6; cdr3_aa: CASSYLASYEQYF; cdr3_nt: TGTGCCAGCAGTTACTTAGCCTCCTACGAGCAGTACTTC
j_call: TRBJ1-2; clone_size: NA; d_call: TRBD1; v_call: TRBV10-1; cdr3_aa: CASSDRQGRGYTF; cdr3_nt: TGCGCCAGCAGCGATAGACAGGGACGCGGCTACACCTTC
j_call: TRBJ2-1; clone_size: once; d_call: TRBD2; v_call: TRBV9; cdr3_aa: CASSVLLAGGPNEQFF; cdr3_nt: TGTGCCAGCAGCGTCCTACTAGCGGGAGGACCCAATGAGCAGTTCTTC
j_call: TRBJ2-7; clone_size: NA; d_call: NA; v_call: TRBV9; cdr3_aa: CASSAGGQNYEQYF; cdr3_nt: TGTGCCAGCAGCGCCGGGGGGCAGAATTACGAGCAGTACTTC
j_call: TRBJ2-1; clone_size: NA; d_call: NA; v_call: TRBV7-8; cdr3_aa: CASSLYRGNNEQFF; cdr3_nt: TGTGCCAGCAGCTTATACCGGGGCAACAATGAGCAGTTCTTC
j_call: TRBJ2-1; clone_size: NA; d_call: NA; v_call: TRBV28; cdr3_aa: CASSPYNEQFF; cdr3_nt: TGTGCCAGCAGTCCGTACAATGAGCAGTTCTTC
j_call: TRBJ2-7; clone_size: once; d_call: NA; v_call: TRBV28; cdr3_aa: CASSSSTYEQYF; cdr3_nt: TGTGCCAGCAGCAGTTCGACCTACGAGCAGTACTTC
j_call: TRBJ1-2; clone_size: NA; d_call: TRBD1; v_call: TRBV7-9; cdr3_aa: CASSGTGADYGYTF; cdr3_nt: TGTGCCAGCAGCGGGACAGGGGCTGATTATGGCTACACCTTC
j_call: TRBJ2-3; clone_size: NA; d_call: NA; v_call: TRBV5-1; cdr3_aa: CASSFVRGVGTDTQYF; cdr3_nt: TGCGCCAGCAGCTTCGTCAGGGGCGTCGGCACAGATACGCAGTATTTT